Listed here are 21 T cell receptor beta chains from one sample, sequenced in a study of T cell repertoires in cytomegalovirus infection. TCRdb independently ran MiXCR on the reads; one entry per CDR3 protein. The data show more than 85,000 distinct CDR3 sequences, about 30% seen once. These TCRs' antigens remain unknown. The starting material was CD8+ T cells from cultured PBMCs, obtained from culture after CMV antigen stimulation. The source of these receptors is a human donor in good health (CMV status not recorded). Some clones in this sample may be carry-over from other donors' samples.

Many counts were recorded for this clonotype. This sequence joins TRBV11-2 and TRBJ2-4, with a tentative D call TRBD1 (6 bases). V was clipped by 5 bases and J by 0 bases, with 11 bases between them. Germline values: CDR1 SGHAT, CDR2 FQNNGV. The CDR3 spans 15 residues. CDR3 sequence reads: CASSGQRVAKNIQYF. CDR3 nucleotide sequence: TGTGCCAGCAGCGGACAGAGAGTAGCCAAAAACATTCAGTACTTC.

This clonotype has just a few counts. The chain combines TRBV29-1 with TRBJ2-7; 7 nucleotides match TRBD1. J was trimmed by 4 bases and V by 3 bases; bases with no gene match: 12. The CDR3 consists of 15 residues. Germline CDR1 and CDR2: SQVTM and ANQGSEA. CDR3 nucleotide sequence: TGCAGCGTTGAGGATAGGGGGCTTCGCCCTTACGAGCAGTACTTC. Its translation: CSVEDRGLRPYEQYF.

This clonotype was counted only a few times. The genes are TRBV27 and TRBJ2-7; D call uncertain. This CDR3 region has 15 residues. The germline CDR1 and CDR2 sequences are MNHEY and SMNVEV (reference sequence). The V end lost 0 bases, the J end lost 3 bases, and 12 bases lay between the germline ends. The CDR3 spells CASSLSALSLYEQYF. CDR3 DNA sequence: TGTGCCAGCAGTTTATCGGCCCTTTCCCTCTACGAGCAGTACTTC.

J is TRBJ2-1 and V is TRBV29-1, with 7 bases aligning to TRBD1. This CDR3 is 16 amino acids long. Germline CDR1 and CDR2: SQVTM and ANQGSEA. J lost 2 bases, V lost 1 base, and 8 bases had no gene match. In nucleotides, the CDR3 is TGCAGCGTTGAAGGGGCAGGGGGTATGACCTACAATGAGCAGTTCTTC. The encoded protein is CSVEGAGGMTYNEQFF.

The rearrangement uses TRBV4-2 and TRBJ1-2; D is ambiguous. There are 15 residues in the CDR3. CDR1 and CDR2 (germline): LGHNA, YNFKEQ. Trimming left V 3 bases short and J 8 bases short, with 19 bases between. In DNA form, the CDR3 reads TGTGCCAGCAGCCAGGTGGCCGGAGAACTGGGGGGCTACACCTTC. It specifies CASSQVAGELGGYTF.

The CDR3 sequence: CASSDYHSSGNTIYF. The CDR3 region has the DNA TGTGCCAGCAGCGATTATCATAGCTCTGGAAACACCATATATTTT. The chain uses TRBV7-8 and TRBJ1-3; D gene ambiguous. CDR1 SGHVS and CDR2 FQNEAQ come from the germline V gene. Deletions cut 5 bases from V and 0 bases from J, with 11 bases between. This CDR3 has 15 residues.

The V call is TRBV7-9, the J call TRBJ2-5; TRBD1 might be the D (6 bases). The CDR3 spans 14 residues. Per the germline V gene, CDR1 is SEHNR and CDR2 is FQNEAQ (reference sequence). V was shortened by 5 bases and J by 2 bases, with 12 bases between the two germline ends. CDR3 sequence: CASSRPTGQETQYF. As DNA, the CDR3 is TGTGCCAGCAGCCGCCCGACAGGACAAGAGACCCAGTACTTC.

The chain is built from TRBV6-5 and TRBJ1-4; TRBD1 agrees at 7 bases. Germline V gives CDR1 MNHEY, CDR2 SVGAGI. J gave up 2 bases and V 6 bases, and 6 bases lay outside the gene matches. The CDR3 loop spans 15 amino acids. The CDR3 spells CASRFYRGTNEKLFF. The CDR3 DNA sequence: TGTGCCAGCAGATTTTACAGGGGCACTAATGAAAAACTGTTTTTT.

This chain connects TRBV7-8 to TRBJ2-7; 7 bases map to TRBD2. The germline CDR1 and CDR2 sequences are SGHVS and FQNEAQ. The CDR3 loop spans 12 amino acids. V gave up 6 bases and J gave up 6 bases; unmatched junction bases: 5. DNA of the CDR3: TGTGCCAGCAGTCCGAGCGGGGTCGAGCAGTACTTC. Its translation: CASSPSGVEQYF. Variable domain in full (rest from reference TRBV7-8 and TRBJ2-7): GAGVSQSPRYKVAKRGQDVALRCDPISGHVSLFWYQQALGQGPEFLTYFQNEAQLDKSGLPSDRFFAERPEGSVSTLKIQRTQQEDSAVYLCASSPSGVEQYFGPGTRLTVT.

The chain couples TRBV27 to TRBJ1-6, with 10 bases fitting TRBD1. This CDR3 is 15 amino acids long. Germline V gives CDR1 MNHEY, CDR2 SMNVEV (reference sequence). V lost 4 bases and J lost 7; bases outside the gene matches: 4. The CDR3 region is CASSWDRGPNSPLHF. The CDR3, as DNA: TGTGCCAGCAGTTGGGACAGGGGCCCCAATTCACCCCTCCACTTT.

This clonotype has just one count. V usage is TRBV15 and J usage is TRBJ2-1; D remains unclear. The V end lost 1 base, the J end lost 6 bases, and 7 bases lay between the germline ends. The germline V gene encodes CDR1 LNHNV and CDR2 YYDKDF (reference sequence). The CDR3 length is 13 residues. The CDR3 DNA follows: TGTGCCACCAGCAGAGCCTCGGGCAATGAGCAGTTCTTC. Its translation is CATSRASGNEQFF.

This clonotype was seen a handful of times. A junction end diverges from the germline sequence, so it may reflect a read error. The rearrangement joins TRBV12-3 or TRBV12-4 to TRBJ2-2; D remains unclear. The CDR3 covers 15 residues. The CDR3 here is CASSQVEANTGELFF. The DNA for the CDR3 is TGTGCCAGCAGCCAAGTCGAAGCGAATACCGGGGAGCTGTTTTTT.

The chain links TRBV19 to TRBJ1-1; D remains ambiguous. Looked up from germline, CDR1 is LNHDA and CDR2 is SQIVND (reference sequence). Trimming cost V 10 bases and J 1 base, with 10 bases left between them. The CDR3 spans 12 residues. CDR3 DNA: TGTGCCACTGGGCGGGGGAACACTGAAGCTTTCTTT. Translation: CATGRGNTEAFF.

This clonotype showed up many times. The chain is built from TRBV20-1 and TRBJ2-3, with 8 bases lining up with TRBD2. This CDR3 has 12 residues. V trimming: 3 bases; J trimming: 5 bases; junction bases outside the gene matches: 1. Germline CDR1 DFQATT, CDR2 SNEGSKA (reference sequence). The CDR3: CSASGGGDTQYF. The CDR3 DNA sequence: TGCAGTGCTAGCGGGGGGGGAGATACGCAGTATTTT.

Only a few counts were recorded for this clonotype. The J gene is TRBJ2-3, the V gene TRBV12-3 or TRBV12-4, with TRBD2 as a possible D gene (6 bases). Trimming stripped 1 base from V and 0 bases from J, with 14 bases between. CDR3 size: 17 residues. Written as DNA, the CDR3 is TGTGCCAGCAGTTTAGGCCCAGCCGGGACTAGCACAGATACGCAGTATTTT. Its translation: CASSLGPAGTSTDTQYF.

V is TRBV20-1 and J is TRBJ2-1; 10 positions agree with TRBD2. CDR3 size: 16 residues. Trimming removed 2 bases from V and 3 bases from J; junction bases left unmatched: 7. The V gene's germline CDR1 is DFQATT and CDR2 SNEGSKA (reference sequence). The CDR3 spells CSARNVAGGYYNEQFF. As DNA, the CDR3 is TGCAGTGCTAGAAACGTAGCGGGGGGATACTACAATGAGCAGTTCTTC.

This clonotype was seen at least ten times. The V and J genes are TRBV12-3 or TRBV12-4 and TRBJ2-2, with D perhaps assigned TRBD1 or TRBD2 (7 bases each). The CDR3 extends over 16 amino acids. Trimming stripped 5 bases from V and 4 bases from J, with 17 bases between. DNA of the CDR3: TGTGCCAGCAGTGCCCAGGGGGGGAGCCTCACCGGGGAGCTGTTTTTT. Its translation is CASSAQGGSLTGELFF.

The rearrangement joins TRBV4-1 to TRBJ2-1; 7 positions match TRBD2. CDR3 length: 16 residues. Germline lookup yields CDR1 MGHRA and CDR2 YSYEKL. The ends lost 4 bases at V and 3 bases at J; junction bases unmatched: 9. The CDR3 DNA reads as TGCGCCAGCAGCCCCAGCGAGAGCGGGGACTACAATGAGCAGTTCTTC. The encoded protein is CASSPSESGDYNEQFF.

The chain joins TRBV7-9 to TRBJ2-7; 8 bases match TRBD1. V dropped 5 bases and J dropped 4; count of bases not matched to a gene: 4. Germline assignment: CDR1 SEHNR and CDR2 FQNEAQ (reference sequence). This CDR3 region has 13 residues. The CDR3: CASSRQGTYEQYF. The CDR3 DNA reads as TGTGCCAGCAGCCGACAGGGGACGTACGAGCAGTACTTC. Full variable domain (rest looked up from reference TRBV7-9 and TRBJ2-7): DTGVSQNPRHKITKRGQNVTFRCDPISEHNRLYWYRQTLGQGPEFLTYFQNEAQLEKSRLLSDRFSAERPKGSFSTLEIQRTEQGDSAMYLCASSRQGTYEQYFGPGTRLTVT.

This clonotype was counted ten times or more. This chain connects TRBV7-2 to TRBJ2-7; D uncertain. Trimming removed 5 bases from V and 2 bases from J, with 4 bases in between. Germline V gene lookup returns CDR1 SGHTA and CDR2 FQGNSA. There are 11 residues in the CDR3. The CDR3 loop is CASSRAYEQYF. CDR3 in DNA: TGTGCCAGCAGCCGCGCCTACGAGCAGTACTTC.

This clonotype was observed at least ten times. V and J are TRBV6-1 and TRBJ2-7, with 7 bases aligning to TRBD1. Germline assignment: CDR1 MNHNS and CDR2 SASEGT. The CDR3 totals 14 residues. J was trimmed by 4 bases and V by 5 bases; bases with no gene match: 8. Written as DNA, the CDR3 is TGTGCCAGCAGTTCCGGGACAGAGGCATACGAGCAGTACTTC. This gives the protein CASSSGTEAYEQYF.